This T cell receptor beta chain comes out of a study of PD-1 blockade in mismatch repair-deficient tumors. Per germline, CDR1 MRHNA and CDR2 SNTAGT. CDR3 length equals 14 residues. J was trimmed by 3 bases and V by 6 bases; bases with no gene match: 5. Study-level results: After pembrolizumab, tumor-resident clones rose rapidly, then generally contracted before radiologic responses.

PCR or immunohistochemistry showed mismatch repair deficiency in every enrolled patient. Three pembrolizumab responders had their TCRs sequenced. Measured with immunoSEQ multiplex PCR; TCRdb has only the in-frame clones, and not every one. The repertoire includes 15,000 or so clones, about 80% of them detected once, and 3% to 4% sits in the top ten. With regard to this clone: Its antigen is not known.

Source: PBMCs, taken 4 weeks after starting pembrolizumab. The sequence derives from an adult with mismatch repair-deficient cancer. The chain employs TRBV6-4 and TRBJ1-2, with TRBD1 matching over 9 bases. The CDR3 coding sequence is TGTGCCAGCAGAGGCGACAGGGGGTACTATGGCTACACCTTC. It yields the protein CASRGDRGYYGYTF.